This T cell receptor (beta chain) was obtained from a study of blood T cell repertoires in COVID-19. Study-wide context: The cDNA or gDNA used as material had been derived from T cells, B-cell-depleted T cells, or PBMCs.

The table came from immunoSEQ multiplex PCR; TCRdb's copy has only in-frame clones and leaves some out. The data hold some 250,000 clones, with approximately 90% observed a single time. With V trimmed by 7 bases and J by 3 bases, 6 bases remained unmatched. The CDR3 has 14 amino acids. The germline CDR1 and CDR2 sequences are MNHEY and SVGAGI. This clonotype was sampled from a woman in her thirties or forties who had recovered from COVID-19. V is TRBV6-5 and J is TRBJ1-5; 7 bases match TRBD1. Sequencing was performed on peripheral blood. The CDR3 sequence is CASNGGGHNQPQHF. The CDR3 coding sequence is TGTGCCAGCAATGGAGGGGGCCACAATCAGCCCCAGCATTTT.